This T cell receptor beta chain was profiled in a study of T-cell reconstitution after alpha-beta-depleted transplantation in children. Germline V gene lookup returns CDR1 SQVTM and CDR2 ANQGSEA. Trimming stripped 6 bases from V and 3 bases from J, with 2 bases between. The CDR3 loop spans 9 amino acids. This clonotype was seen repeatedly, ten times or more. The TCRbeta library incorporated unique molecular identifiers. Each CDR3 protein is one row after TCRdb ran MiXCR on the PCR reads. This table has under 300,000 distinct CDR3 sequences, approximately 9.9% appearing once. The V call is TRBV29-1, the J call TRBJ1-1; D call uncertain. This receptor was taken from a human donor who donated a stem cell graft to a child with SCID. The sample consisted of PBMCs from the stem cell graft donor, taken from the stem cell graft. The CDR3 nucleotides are TGCAGCGTCGACACTGAAGCTTTCTTT. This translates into CSVDTEAFF. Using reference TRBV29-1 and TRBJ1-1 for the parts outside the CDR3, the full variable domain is SAVISQKPSRDICQRGTSLTIQCQVDSQVTMMFWYRQQPGQSLTLIATANQGSEATYESGFVIDKFPISRPNLTFSTLTVSNMSPEDSSIYLCSVDTEAFFGQGTRLTVV.